The 8 T cell receptor beta chains listed next were all sequenced from one sample in a study of T cell repertoires in cytomegalovirus infection. What these receptors recognize is not known. Via MiXCR, TCRdb re-called the reads, giving one row per CDR3 protein. Of some 800,000 distinct CDR3 sequences in the sample, about 30% were seen once. The specimen was cultured CD8+ T cells from PBMCs, collected from culture after CMV antigen stimulation. These receptors were taken from a human donor in good health (CMV status not recorded). Some clones in this sample may be carry-over from other donors' samples.

This clonotype was picked up many times. The V gene is TRBV7-6, the J gene TRBJ1-1; D is uncertain. This CDR3 comprises 14 residues. Trimming removed 4 bases from V and 1 base from J, with 10 bases in between. Looked up from germline, CDR1 is SGHVS and CDR2 is FNYEAQ. The CDR3 DNA follows: TGTGCCAGCAGCTCGGACGGTACGAACACTGAAGCTTTCTTT. It yields the protein CASSSDGTNTEAFF.

J is TRBJ2-7 and V is TRBV6-8; D is ambiguous. This CDR3 is built from 14 residues. In germline, CDR1 is MNHGY, CDR2 SAAAGT. The CDR3 spells CVSSSRSLHYEQYV. CDR3 DNA sequence: TGTGTCAGCAGTTCGCGGTCCCTTCACTACGAGCAGTACGTC.

This clonotype was observed a handful of times. The chain links TRBV7-2 to TRBJ2-1, with 9 bases aligning to TRBD2. The J segment lost 7 bases and the V segment lost 2 bases, leaving 15 bases of the junction unmatched. The length of the CDR3 is 18 residues. Germline V gives CDR1 SGHTA, CDR2 FQGNSA. CDR3 protein: CASSLTRLAGGVENEQFF. The CDR3 DNA reads TGTGCCAGCAGCTTAACTCGGCTCGCGGGGGGGGTAGAAAATGAGCAGTTCTTC. Looking up the rest from reference TRBV7-2 and TRBJ2-1 gives the full variable domain: GAGVSQSPSNKVTEKGKDVELRCDPISGHTALYWYRQSLGQGLEFLIYFQGNSAPDKSGLPSDRFSAERTGGSVSTLTIQRTQQEDSAVYLCASSLTRLAGGVENEQFFGPGTRLTVL.

This clonotype showed up many times. The chain combines TRBV11-2 with TRBJ1-4; possibly TRBD1 for D (6 bases). The CDR3 has 18 residues. CDR1 and CDR2 from the germline V gene are SGHAT and FQNNGV. V was clipped by 5 bases and J by 4 bases, with 23 bases between them. The CDR3 DNA follows: TGTGCCAGCAGCCAAAGAAGGACAGCAGACCCGAATAATGAAAAACTGTTTTTT. Its protein product is CASSQRRTADPNNEKLFF.

This clonotype showed up just a few times. This chain links TRBV7-9 with TRBJ2-1, with 10 nucleotides matching TRBD2. Looked up from germline, CDR1 is SEHNR and CDR2 is FQNEAQ (reference sequence). The V gene end was trimmed by 6 bases and the J gene end by 15 bases; junction bases not matched to a gene: 8. The CDR3 is 12 amino acids. Here the CDR3 DNA reads TGTGCCAGCAGACTAAGCGGGGGGGAGTTGTTCTTC. The encoded protein is CASRLSGGELFF. The variable domain in full, with the rest retrieved from reference TRBV7-9 and TRBJ2-1, is DTGVSQNPRHKITKRGQNVTFRCDPISEHNRLYWYRQTLGQGPEFLTYFQNEAQLEKSRLLSDRFSAERPKGSFSTLEIQRTEQGDSAMYLCASRLSGGELFFGPGTRLTVL.

This clonotype was seen a few times. This sequence joins TRBV7-8 and TRBJ1-3; 10 bases are shared with TRBD1. Per germline, CDR1 SGHVS and CDR2 FQNEAQ. The J segment lost 0 bases and the V segment lost 4 bases, leaving 3 bases of the junction unmatched. This CDR3 is 16 amino acids long. The CDR3 sequence: CASSSRDRGSGNTIYF. DNA for the CDR3: TGTGCCAGCAGCTCACGGGACAGGGGCTCTGGAAACACCATATATTTT.

This chain joins TRBV7-6 and TRBJ1-5, with a tentative D call TRBD1 (5 bases). Trimming removed 7 bases at V and 1 base at J, with 11 bases between. Germline V CDR1 and CDR2: SGHVS, FNYEAQ. This CDR3 region has 14 residues. CDR3 DNA: TGTGCCAGCACCCGGGGGGACAGCAATCAGCCCCAGCATTTT. Protein product: CASTRGDSNQPQHF.

The chain links TRBV10-2 to TRBJ2-1; 11 nucleotides align to TRBD2. The trim removed 5 bases at V and 6 bases at J, leaving 6 bases unmatched. The V gene's germline CDR1 is WSHSY and CDR2 SAAADI. The CDR3 length is 15 residues. Here the CDR3 DNA reads TGCGCCAGCAGTCGTACTAGCGGGGGTCCCAATGAGCAGTTCTTC. It is translated as CASSRTSGGPNEQFF.